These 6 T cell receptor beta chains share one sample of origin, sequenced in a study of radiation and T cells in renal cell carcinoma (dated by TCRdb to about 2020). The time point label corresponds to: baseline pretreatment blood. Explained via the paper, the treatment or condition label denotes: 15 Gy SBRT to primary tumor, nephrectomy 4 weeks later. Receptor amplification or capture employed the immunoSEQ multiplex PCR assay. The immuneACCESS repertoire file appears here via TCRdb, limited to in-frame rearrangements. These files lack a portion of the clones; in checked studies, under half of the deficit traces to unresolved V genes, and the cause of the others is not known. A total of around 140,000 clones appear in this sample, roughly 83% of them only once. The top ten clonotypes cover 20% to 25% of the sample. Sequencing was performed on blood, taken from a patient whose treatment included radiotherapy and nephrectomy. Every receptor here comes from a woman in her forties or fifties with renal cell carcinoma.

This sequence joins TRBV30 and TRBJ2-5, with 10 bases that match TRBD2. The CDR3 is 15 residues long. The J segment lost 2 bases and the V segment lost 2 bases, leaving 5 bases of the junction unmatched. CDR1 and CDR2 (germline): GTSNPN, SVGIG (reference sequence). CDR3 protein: CAWSSLAGVQETQYF. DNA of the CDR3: TGTGCCTGGAGTTCCCTAGCGGGGGTACAAGAGACCCAGTACTTC.

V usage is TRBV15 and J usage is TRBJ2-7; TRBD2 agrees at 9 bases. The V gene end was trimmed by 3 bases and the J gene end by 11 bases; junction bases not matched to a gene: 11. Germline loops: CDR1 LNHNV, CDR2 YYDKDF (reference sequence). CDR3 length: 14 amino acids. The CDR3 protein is CATSRPELAGAEYF. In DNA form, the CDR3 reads TGTGCCACCAGCAGGCCCGAATTAGCGGGGGCTGAGTACTTC.

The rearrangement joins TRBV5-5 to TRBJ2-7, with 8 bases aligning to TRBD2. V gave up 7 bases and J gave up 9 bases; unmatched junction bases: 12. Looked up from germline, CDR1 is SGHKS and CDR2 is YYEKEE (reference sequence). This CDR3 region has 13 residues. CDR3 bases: TGTGCCAGCGAACACGCGGGGGGACTGCTGCAGTACTTC. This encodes CASEHAGGLLQYF.

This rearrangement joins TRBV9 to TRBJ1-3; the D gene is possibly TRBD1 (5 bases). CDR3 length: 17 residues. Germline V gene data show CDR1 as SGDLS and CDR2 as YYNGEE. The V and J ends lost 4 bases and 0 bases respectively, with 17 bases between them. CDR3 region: CASSPSDSLLSGNTIYF. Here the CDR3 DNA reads TGTGCCAGCAGCCCGAGCGACAGTCTTCTCTCTGGAAACACCATATATTTT.

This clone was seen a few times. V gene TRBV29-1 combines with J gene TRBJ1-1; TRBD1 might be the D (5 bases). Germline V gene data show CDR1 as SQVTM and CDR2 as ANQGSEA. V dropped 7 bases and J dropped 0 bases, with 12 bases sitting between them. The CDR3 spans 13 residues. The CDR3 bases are TGCAGCGCTCCCGGGACGGTGAACACTGAAGCTTTCTTT. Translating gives CSAPGTVNTEAFF.

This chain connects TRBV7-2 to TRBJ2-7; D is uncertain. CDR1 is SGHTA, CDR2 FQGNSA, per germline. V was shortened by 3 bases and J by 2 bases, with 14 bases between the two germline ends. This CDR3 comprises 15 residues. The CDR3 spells CASSFEKAWTYEQYF. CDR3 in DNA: TGTGCCAGCAGCTTCGAGAAGGCCTGGACCTACGAGCAGTACTTC.